Listed below are T cell receptor beta chains from one sample, sequenced in a study of spatial heterogeneity in lung cancer. TCRdb redid the calling of the 5' RACE reads with MiXCR, one entry per CDR3 protein. The sample carries 4,400 or so distinct CDR3 sequences, roughly 12% recorded once. Material: lung tumor tissue, obtained at surgery. The receptor set was obtained from a male donor with early-stage non-small cell lung cancer. The CDR3 runs from the conserved cysteine through the conserved F or W. D genes are given only for firm matches. Clone size is not always given. Where it is, it says once, few, many or a class for expanded clones.

D: -
size: many
J: TRBJ2-2
V: TRBV9
DNA: TGTGCCAGCAGCATGGTCTGGCAAGCCGGGGAGCTGTTTTTT
CDR3: CASSMVWQAGELFF

D: TRBD1
size: medium-sized
J: TRBJ1-5
V: TRBV11-3
DNA: TGTGCCAGCAGCTTACGAAGGGGGCTCCTTTTTCGGCCCCAGCATTTT
CDR3: CASSLRRGLLFRPQHF

D: -
size: medium-sized
J: TRBJ2-3
V: TRBV20-1
DNA: TGCAGTGCTAGAGATACCGGAAGGTTTACAGATACGCAGTATTTT
CDR3: CSARDTGRFTDTQYF

D: TRBD2
size: large
J: TRBJ2-1
V: TRBV7-3
DNA: TGTGCCAGCAGCTTACATACTAGCGGGAGGGCCGATGAGCAGTTCTTC
CDR3: CASSLHTSGRADEQFF

D: -
size: -
J: TRBJ1-5
V: TRBV6-1
DNA: TGTGCCAGCAGCCACAGGGAGGGTCAGCCCCAGCATTTT
CDR3: CASSHREGQPQHF

D: -
size: medium-sized
J: TRBJ2-7
V: TRBV30
DNA: TGTGCCTGGAGTCCAGGGATTAGCTCCTACGAGCAGTACTTC
CDR3: CAWSPGISSYEQYF

D: -
size: many
J: TRBJ1-3
V: TRBV7-9
DNA: TGTGCCAGCACCGGTGCGGACACCATATATTTT
CDR3: CASTGADTIYF

D: TRBD1
size: many
J: TRBJ1-3
V: TRBV6-5
DNA: TGTGCCAGCAGGAGACAGGGCCTCTCTGGAAACACCATATATTTT
CDR3: CASRRQGLSGNTIYF

D: -
size: medium-sized
J: TRBJ1-1
V: TRBV7-2
DNA: TGTGCCAGCAGCTTAGTCGGGGGGAACACTGAAGCTTTCTTT
CDR3: CASSLVGGNTEAFF

D: TRBD1
size: medium-sized
J: TRBJ2-7
V: TRBV7-2
DNA: TGTGCCAGCAGCTTAGTCGACAGGGGGGGCGAGCAGTACTTC
CDR3: CASSLVDRGGEQYF

D: TRBD1
size: many
J: TRBJ1-4
V: TRBV7-2
DNA: TGTGCCAGCAACTTTGGGACAGTTAATGAAAAACTGTTTTTT
CDR3: CASNFGTVNEKLFF

D: -
size: many
J: TRBJ2-3
V: TRBV29-1
DNA: TGCAGCGTGGACCGACTTGCCCCCGGGGGTACGCAGTATTTT
CDR3: CSVDRLAPGGTQYF

D: TRBD1
size: many
J: TRBJ1-5
V: TRBV23-1
DNA: TGCGCCAGCAGTCAATGCCCTGAGGGACAGGGGTGCAATCAGCCCCAGCATTTT
CDR3: CASSQCPEGQGCNQPQHF

D: -
size: many
J: TRBJ2-6
V: TRBV5-1
DNA: TGCGCCAGCAGCCCGGTACAGGGTGGCTCTGGGGCCAACGTCCTGACTTTC
CDR3: CASSPVQGGSGANVLTF

D: TRBD1
size: few
J: TRBJ1-1
V: TRBV14
DNA: TGTGCCAGCAGCCAAGTTAGGACAGGCACTGAAGCTTTCTTT
CDR3: CASSQVRTGTEAFF

D: TRBD1
size: many
J: TRBJ2-3
V: TRBV5-4
DNA: TGTGCCAGCAGCTTGACAGGGGTTCTCACAGATACGCAGTATTTT
CDR3: CASSLTGVLTDTQYF

D: -
size: many
J: TRBJ2-7
V: TRBV11-1
DNA: TGTGCCAGCAGCTGGCGAAGTTCGGGTAACGAGCAGTACTTC
CDR3: CASSWRSSGNEQYF

D: TRBD2
size: -
J: TRBJ2-3
V: TRBV28
DNA: TGTGCCAGCAGTTTATATCTAGCGGGAACAGATACGCAGTATTTT
CDR3: CASSLYLAGTDTQYF

D: TRBD2
size: medium-sized
J: TRBJ2-3
V: TRBV29-1
DNA: TGCAGCGTTGTTGTTTCTAGCGGGAGCTATACGCAGTATTTT
CDR3: CSVVVSSGSYTQYF

D: -
size: -
J: TRBJ1-2
V: TRBV29-1
DNA: TGCAGCGTTGGAGGCCTTAACTATGGCTACACCTTC
CDR3: CSVGGLNYGYTF

D: -
size: many
J: TRBJ2-5
V: TRBV5-1
DNA: TGCGCCAGCAGCGTTGACAAGACCCAGTACTTC
CDR3: CASSVDKTQYF

D: TRBD1
size: medium-sized
J: TRBJ2-6
V: TRBV11-1
DNA: TGTGCCAGCAGCTTTCCGGGACAGGGGGCGCCTGGGGCCAACGTCCTGACTTTC
CDR3: CASSFPGQGAPGANVLTF

D: TRBD1
size: -
J: TRBJ1-5
V: TRBV27
DNA: TGTGCCAGCAGTTTATCGGGGACAGGGGGCTATCAGCCCCAGCATTTT
CDR3: CASSLSGTGGYQPQHF

D: -
size: many
J: TRBJ2-3
V: TRBV5-1
DNA: TGCGCCAGCAGCCCCGACAGCCGTATCGATACGCAGTATTTT
CDR3: CASSPDSRIDTQYF

D: TRBD1
size: many
J: TRBJ2-2
V: TRBV6-5
DNA: TGTGCCAGCAGGCCCCCGGGACAGGGTTTATCGGTCGGGGAGCTGTTTTTT
CDR3: CASRPPGQGLSVGELFF

D: -
size: medium-sized
J: TRBJ2-5
V: TRBV20-1
DNA: TGCAGTGCTAGAGATATGGGGGGTGGATTTGAGACCCAGTACTTC
CDR3: CSARDMGGGFETQYF

D: TRBD1
size: medium-sized
J: TRBJ2-1
V: TRBV7-3
DNA: TGTGCCAGCAGCTTAATGGCAGGGGGTTCCTACAATGAGCAGTTCTTC
CDR3: CASSLMAGGSYNEQFF

D: TRBD1
size: medium-sized
J: TRBJ2-7
V: TRBV28
DNA: TGTGCCAGCAAACAGGGGGCTACCTACGAGCAGTACTTC
CDR3: CASKQGATYEQYF

D: -
size: many
J: TRBJ1-2
V: TRBV5-4
DNA: TGTGCCAGCAGCTTGGTAAGACAAGGCTATGGCTACACCTTC
CDR3: CASSLVRQGYGYTF

D: -
size: many
J: TRBJ2-2
V: TRBV27
DNA: TGTGCCAGCAGTTTATCTTTTACCACCGGGGAGCTGTTTTTT
CDR3: CASSLSFTTGELFF

D: -
size: many
J: TRBJ2-2
V: TRBV5-4
DNA: TGTGCCAGCAGCCCGGGACTCACCGGGGAGCTGTTTTTT
CDR3: CASSPGLTGELFF

D: TRBD2
size: many
J: TRBJ2-3
V: TRBV12-3/TRBV12-4
DNA: TGTGCCAGCAGTCGACTAGCGGGAGACACAGATACGCAGTATTTT
CDR3: CASSRLAGDTDTQYF

D: -
size: medium-sized
J: TRBJ2-2
V: TRBV29-1
DNA: TGCAGCGTTGAAGGCCGGGACTCCGGACCCAACACCGGGGAGCTGTTTTTT
CDR3: CSVEGRDSGPNTGELFF

D: -
size: many
J: TRBJ2-3
V: TRBV27
DNA: TGTGCCAGCAGTTTAACTATAAGTGGTACGCAGTATTTT
CDR3: CASSLTISGTQYF

D: -
size: many
J: TRBJ2-3
V: TRBV15
DNA: TGTGCCACCAGCAGAGATCGCCTGTTGGATACGCAGTATTTT
CDR3: CATSRDRLLDTQYF

D: TRBD2
size: medium-sized
J: TRBJ2-5
V: TRBV5-6
DNA: TGTGCCAGCAGCTTGGTTCTAGCGGGAGCAGGGGAGACCCAGTACTTC
CDR3: CASSLVLAGAGETQYF

D: -
size: medium-sized
J: TRBJ2-2
V: TRBV7-2
DNA: TGTGCCAGCAGCTTAGCGTACGGGGGGCTGTTTTTT
CDR3: CASSLAYGGLFF

D: TRBD1
size: many
J: TRBJ1-4
V: TRBV2
DNA: TGTGCCAGCAGTGATGCGGGACAGAAGAATGAAAAACTGTTTTTT
CDR3: CASSDAGQKNEKLFF

D: TRBD2
size: medium-sized
J: TRBJ2-3
V: TRBV20-1
DNA: TGCAGTGCTCCTATCAGCGGGAGGAGCACAGATACGCAGTATTTT
CDR3: CSAPISGRSTDTQYF

D: TRBD2
size: medium-sized
J: TRBJ2-3
V: TRBV10-3
DNA: TGTGCCATCAGTGAGTCAGGGGCTAGCGGTACTAGCACAGATACGCAGTATTTT
CDR3: CAISESGASGTSTDTQYF

D: -
size: many
J: TRBJ1-2
V: TRBV5-1
DNA: TGCGCCAGCAGCTCCGGGACGAATGGCTACACCTTC
CDR3: CASSSGTNGYTF

D: -
size: medium-sized
J: TRBJ1-2
V: TRBV30
DNA: TGTGCCTGGAGTTACGCTTCCTATGGCTACACCTTC
CDR3: CAWSYASYGYTF

D: TRBD1
size: medium-sized
J: TRBJ2-2
V: TRBV27
DNA: TGTGCCAGCAGTATGAGAGGACAGGGATTGAACACCGGGGAGCTGTTTTTT
CDR3: CASSMRGQGLNTGELFF

D: -
size: many
J: TRBJ1-3
V: TRBV11-2
DNA: TGTGCCAGCAGCTTTCAGGGGTCCTCTGGAAACACCATATATTTT
CDR3: CASSFQGSSGNTIYF

D: -
size: -
J: TRBJ2-2
V: TRBV7-6
DNA: TGTGCCAGCAGCCGCCCTCGGGGTTCGAACACCGGGGAGCTGTTTTTT
CDR3: CASSRPRGSNTGELFF

D: -
size: medium-sized
J: TRBJ2-3
V: TRBV10-2
DNA: TGCGCCAGCAGCGGGGGAGCGAGGGGAGCAGATACGCAGTATTTT
CDR3: CASSGGARGADTQYF

D: TRBD1
size: many
J: TRBJ1-5
V: TRBV30
DNA: TGTGCCTGGAGTGAACAGGGGCGGGATAGCAATCAGCCCCAGCATTTT
CDR3: CAWSEQGRDSNQPQHF

D: TRBD1
size: many
J: TRBJ2-7
V: TRBV5-1
DNA: TGCGCCAGCGGGCCCGGGACAGGTTCCTACGAGCAGTACTTC
CDR3: CASGPGTGSYEQYF

D: -
size: few
J: TRBJ2-3
V: TRBV9
DNA: TGTGCCAGCAGCCTAGGGGGTATCTCAGATACGCAGTATTTT
CDR3: CASSLGGISDTQYF

D: TRBD2
size: many
J: TRBJ2-1
V: TRBV9
DNA: TGTGCCAGCAGCGCGGGACTAGCGTTCAATGAGCAGTTCTTC
CDR3: CASSAGLAFNEQFF

D: TRBD2
size: medium-sized
J: TRBJ2-1
V: TRBV6-5
DNA: TGTGCCAGCAGTAGCGGACTAGCGGTCCGTGAGCAGTTCTTC
CDR3: CASSSGLAVREQFF

D: -
size: large
J: TRBJ1-4
V: TRBV18
DNA: TGTGCCAGCTCCAGGACGGCAACTAATGAAAAACTGTTTTTT
CDR3: CASSRTATNEKLFF

D: -
size: medium-sized
J: TRBJ2-5
V: TRBV12-3/TRBV12-4
DNA: TGTGCCAGCAGTTTGCACAGGGGACTGTCAGAGACCCAGTACTTC
CDR3: CASSLHRGLSETQYF